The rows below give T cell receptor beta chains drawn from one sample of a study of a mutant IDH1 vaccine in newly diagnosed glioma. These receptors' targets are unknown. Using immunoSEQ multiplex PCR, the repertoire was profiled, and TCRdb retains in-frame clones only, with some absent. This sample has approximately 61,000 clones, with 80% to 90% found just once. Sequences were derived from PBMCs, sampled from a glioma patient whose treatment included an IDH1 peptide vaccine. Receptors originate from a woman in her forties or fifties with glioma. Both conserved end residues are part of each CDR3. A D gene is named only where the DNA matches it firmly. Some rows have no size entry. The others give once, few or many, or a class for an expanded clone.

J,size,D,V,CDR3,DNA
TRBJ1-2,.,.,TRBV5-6,CASSPNPQGNYGYTF,TGTGCCAGCAGCCCGAACCCTCAGGGGAACTATGGCTACACCTTC
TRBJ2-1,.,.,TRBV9,CASSAQVGSDNEQFF,TGTGCCAGCAGCGCCCAAGTTGGTTCTGACAATGAGCAGTTCTTC
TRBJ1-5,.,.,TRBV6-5,CASSSYGTNQPQHF,TGTGCCAGCAGTTCGTACGGGACTAATCAGCCCCAGCATTTT
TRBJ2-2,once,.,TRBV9,CASSVPHGNTGELFF,TGTGCCAGCAGCGTCCCCCACGGAAACACCGGGGAGCTGTTTTTT
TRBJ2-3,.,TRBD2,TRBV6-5,CASRQGLGVTDTQYF,TGTGCCAGCAGGCAGGGACTAGGGGTCACAGATACGCAGTATTTT
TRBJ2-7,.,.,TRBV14,CASSPVSGASYEQYF,TGTGCCAGCAGCCCTGTTTCAGGGGCCTCCTACGAGCAGTACTTC
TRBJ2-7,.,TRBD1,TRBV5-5,CASSVRDRTSYEQYF,TGTGCCAGCAGCGTCCGGGACAGAACTTCCTACGAGCAGTACTTC
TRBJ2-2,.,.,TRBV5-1,CASSATTAVTGELFF,TGCGCCAGCAGCGCTACGACAGCAGTCACCGGGGAGCTGTTTTTT
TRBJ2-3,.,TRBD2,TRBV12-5,CASGFGAGGTDTQYF,TGTGCTAGTGGTTTTGGAGCGGGAGGCACAGATACGCAGTATTTT
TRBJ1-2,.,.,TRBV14,CASSQGFPNYGYTF,TGTGCCAGCAGCCAAGGATTCCCTAACTATGGCTACACCTTC
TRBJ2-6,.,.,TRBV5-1,CASIQDVRSGANVLTF,TGCGCCAGCATCCAGGACGTCCGCTCTGGGGCCAACGTCCTGACTTTC
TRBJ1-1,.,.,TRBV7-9,CASAGGKAEAFF,TGTGCCAGCGCGGGGGGGAAGGCTGAAGCTTTCTTT
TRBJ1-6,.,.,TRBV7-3,CASSSGKNSPLHF,TGTGCCAGCAGTTCGGGTAAAAATTCACCCCTCCACTTT
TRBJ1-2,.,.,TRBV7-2,CASSRGSTDRTVGYTF,TGTGCCAGCAGCCGGGGTAGCACCGACCGTACTGTTGGCTACACCTTC
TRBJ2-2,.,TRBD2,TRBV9,CASSVELAGRNGELFF,TGTGCCAGCAGCGTAGAACTAGCGGGGAGGAACGGGGAGCTGTTTTTT
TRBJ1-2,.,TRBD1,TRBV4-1,CASSQELSGTGLSYGYTF,TGCGCCAGCAGCCAAGAATTGAGCGGGACAGGGTTATCCTATGGCTACACCTTC
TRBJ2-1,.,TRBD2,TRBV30,CAWSVSGGLDEQFF,TGTGCCTGGAGTGTTAGCGGGGGGTTGGATGAGCAGTTCTTC
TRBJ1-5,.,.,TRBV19,CASSDSGNQPQHF,TGTGCCAGTAGTGACAGTGGCAATCAGCCCCAGCATTTT
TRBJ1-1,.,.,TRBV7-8,CASSSRSNTEAFF,TGTGCCAGCAGCTCTCGATCGAACACTGAAGCTTTCTTT
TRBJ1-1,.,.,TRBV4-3,CASRSQGTEAFF,TGCGCCAGCAGGTCTCAAGGCACTGAAGCTTTCTTT
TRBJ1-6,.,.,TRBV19,CASSIPSPNSPLHF,TGTGCCAGTAGTATTCCTTCTCCTAATTCACCCCTCCACTTT
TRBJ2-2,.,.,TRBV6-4,CASSAGFNTGELFF,TGTGCCAGCAGTGCTGGGTTTAACACCGGGGAGCTGTTTTTT
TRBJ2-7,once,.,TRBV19,CASTSGFGQGSDAYEQYF,TGTGCCAGTACTAGCGGGTTCGGACAGGGAAGCGATGCCTACGAGCAGTACTTC
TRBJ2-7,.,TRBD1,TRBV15,CATSRTGMAGEQYF,TGTGCCACCAGCAGGACAGGGATGGCGGGCGAGCAGTACTTC
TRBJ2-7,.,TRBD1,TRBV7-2,CASSLGDRGTYEQYF,TGTGCCAGCAGCTTAGGGGACAGGGGAACCTACGAGCAGTACTTC
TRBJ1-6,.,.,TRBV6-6,CASSQGNSPLHF,TGTGCCAGCAGCCAGGGTAATTCACCCCTCCACTTT
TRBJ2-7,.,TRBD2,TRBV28,CASLGGGRYEQYF,TGTGCCTCCCTTGGGGGGGGACGCTACGAGCAGTACTTC
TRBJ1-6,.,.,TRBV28,CATGADANSPLHF,TGTGCCACCGGAGCGGACGCTAATTCACCCCTCCACTTT
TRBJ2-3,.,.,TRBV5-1,CASSLGTVGLTDTQYF,TGCGCCAGCAGCCTGGGGACGGTCGGTCTGACAGATACGCAGTATTTT
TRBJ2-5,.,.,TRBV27,CASSSWTGQETQYF,TGTGCCAGCAGTTCATGGACGGGACAAGAGACCCAGTACTTC
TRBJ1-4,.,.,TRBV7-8,CASSPWGQEKLFF,TGTGCCAGCAGCCCATGGGGCCAGGAAAAACTGTTTTTT
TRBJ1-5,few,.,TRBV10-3,CAISEAGGHSNQPQHF,TGTGCCATCAGTGAGGCGGGAGGACATAGCAATCAGCCCCAGCATTTT
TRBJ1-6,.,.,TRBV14,CASSQETENSPLHF,TGTGCCAGCAGCCAAGAGACTGAGAATTCACCCCTCCACTTT
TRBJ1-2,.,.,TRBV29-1,CSVEELRPYGYTF,TGCAGCGTTGAAGAGTTGCGGCCCTATGGCTACACCTTC
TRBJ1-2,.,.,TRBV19,CASSIAGGGRIYGYTF,TGTGCCAGTAGTATTGCGGGGGGAGGAAGGATTTATGGCTACACCTTC
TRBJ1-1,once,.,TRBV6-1,CASSEKLNTEAFF,TGTGCCAGCAGTGAGAAGCTGAACACTGAAGCTTTCTTT
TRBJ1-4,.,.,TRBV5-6,CASSLRVATNEKLFF,TGTGCCAGCAGCCTCAGGGTTGCAACTAATGAAAAACTGTTTTTT
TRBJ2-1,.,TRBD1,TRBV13,CASSSLDRGDYNEQFF,TGTGCCAGCAGCTCCCTTGACAGGGGAGACTACAATGAGCAGTTCTTC
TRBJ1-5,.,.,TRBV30,CAWKPGVSNQPQHF,TGTGCCTGGAAACCAGGGGTGAGCAATCAGCCCCAGCATTTT
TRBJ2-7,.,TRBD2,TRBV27,CASRPRVAGGHEQYF,TGTGCCAGCAGGCCAAGGGTGGCGGGAGGACACGAGCAGTACTTC
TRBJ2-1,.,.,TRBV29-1,CSTTSRSEQFF,TGCAGCACGACCAGTCGCAGTGAGCAGTTCTTC
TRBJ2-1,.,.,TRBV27,CASSLLNPSYNEQFF,TGTGCCAGCAGTTTATTGAACCCGAGTTACAATGAGCAGTTCTTC
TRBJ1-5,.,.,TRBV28,CASSVGVGNQPQHF,TGTGCCAGCAGCGTTGGGGTTGGCAATCAGCCCCAGCATTTT
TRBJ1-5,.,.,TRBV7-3,CASSFLTKGVGSNQPQHF,TGTGCCAGCAGCTTCTTGACAAAGGGCGTAGGAAGCAATCAGCCCCAGCATTTT
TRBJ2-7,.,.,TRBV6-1,CASSADISYEQYF,TGTGCCAGCAGTGCAGACATCTCCTACGAGCAGTACTTC
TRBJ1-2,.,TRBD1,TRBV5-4,CASSLEGQGVAYGYTF,TGTGCCAGCAGCTTGGAGGGACAGGGGGTTGCGTATGGCTACACCTTC
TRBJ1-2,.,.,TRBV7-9,CASSLFRPGWVDLYGYTF,TGTGCCAGCAGCTTATTCCGCCCGGGGTGGGTGGACCTCTATGGCTACACCTTC